One sample yielded the 2 T cell receptor beta chains listed below, sequenced in a study of blood T cell repertoires in COVID-19. Sequencing was performed with immunoSEQ multiplex PCR; in TCRdb, only in-frame clones are kept and a portion is missing. Among hundreds of thousands of clones listed, around nine tenths were seen once. Sample: peripheral blood. The receptors derive from a woman aged 55-70 years who had recovered from COVID-19.

The chain links TRBV3-1 (or the pseudogene TRBV3-2) to TRBJ2-3; 13 bases match TRBD2. The V and J ends lost 2 bases and 0 bases, in that order; junction bases with no gene match: 8. The CDR3 sequence is 19 residues long. The germline V gene encodes CDR1 LGHDT and CDR2 YNNKEL (reference sequence). CDR3 protein: CASSQHGLAGAPSTDTQYF. Written as DNA, the CDR3 is TGTGCCAGCAGCCAACACGGACTAGCGGGGGCCCCTAGCACAGATACGCAGTATTTT.

This sequence joins TRBV9 and TRBJ1-2; a weak D match, TRBD1 (6 bases). V was pared by 4 bases and J by 3 bases, with 10 bases between. Germline CDR1 SGDLS, CDR2 YYNGEE. There are 13 residues in the CDR3. CDR3: CASSSAGDYGYTF. The CDR3 coding sequence is TGTGCCAGCAGCTCAGCAGGGGACTATGGCTACACCTTC.